This record covers a single TCR beta chain. Its antigen is as yet unknown. This sample stems from a study of monozygotic twins with inflammatory bowel disease. Study-wide points: Possibly because of limited power, concordant and discordant twins showed no difference in repertoire similarity. Different T cell subtypes could not be distinguished.

TCRdb reprocessed the 5' RACE reads and reports one entry per CDR3 protein, with no DNA. The sample shows approximately 400,000 distinct CDR3 sequences, and 2% to 2.5% sits with its ten largest clones. Germline CDR1 is DFQATT and CDR2 is SNEGSKA (reference sequence). The CDR3 runs to 12 residues. The chain has TRBV20-1 and TRBJ2-7; the TCRdb D gene call, TRBD2, has no DNA to confirm it. Sequences were obtained from blood. This TCR derives from a human donor with ulcerative colitis or Crohn's disease, or a healthy co-twin of an affected twin (not recorded which). CDR3 sequence reads: CSASPAGYEQYF.